These T cell receptor beta chains were read from a single sample in a study of T cell repertoires in cytomegalovirus infection. TCRdb independently ran MiXCR on the reads; one entry per CDR3 protein. The sample shows 400,000 to 600,000 distinct CDR3 sequences, roughly 43% of them seen only once. No antigen has been assigned to these receptors. The specimen was cultured PBMCs, collected from culture after CMV antigen stimulation. These receptors came from a human donor in good health (CMV status not recorded). Some clones in this sample may be carry-over from other donors' samples. Both conserved end residues are part of each CDR3. Each record gives: V gene, D gene, J gene, clone size, CDR3 protein, CDR3 DNA. A D gene is named only where the DNA matches it firmly. Some rows mark clone size as missing; the rest say once, few, many or name a class of expanded clone.

>TRBV11-2|TRBD1|TRBJ2-3|NA
CASSSSGGTPGPF
TGTGCCAGCAGCTCGTCAGGGGGAACGCCGGGACCATTT
>TRBV7-2|TRBD2|TRBJ2-2|few
CASSLGLGGPFTGELFF
TGTGCCAGCAGCTTAGGTTTGGGAGGGCCGTTCACCGGGGAGCTGTTTTTT
>TRBV19|NA|TRBJ2-2|NA
CASKPVGTTNTGELFF
TGTGCCAGTAAGCCGGTTGGGACAACGAACACCGGGGAGCTGTTTTTT
>TRBV19|NA|TRBJ2-1|NA
CASSRAPPGRNYNEQFF
TGTGCCAGTAGCCGGGCCCCGCCAGGGAGGAACTACAATGAGCAGTTCTTC
>TRBV7-8|NA|TRBJ2-6|few
CASSYVRVANVLTF
TGTGCCAGCAGTTACGTACGGGTAGCCAACGTCCTGACTTTC
>TRBV7-2|TRBD2|TRBJ2-3|few
CASSLIAGDEADTQYF
TGTGCCAGCAGCTTAATTGCGGGGGACGAGGCAGATACGCAGTATTTT
>TRBV12-3/TRBV12-4|TRBD1|TRBJ1-1|NA
CASSLVNRGEAFF
TGTGCCAGCAGTTTAGTAAACAGGGGCGAAGCTTTCTTT
>TRBV20-1|TRBD1|TRBJ1-4|once
CSAKSQGDEKLFF
TGCAGTGCTAAAAGCCAGGGGGATGAAAAACTGTTTTTT
>TRBV7-2|NA|TRBJ1-1|many
CASSVRAYSEAFF
TGTGCCAGCAGCGTAAGGGCCTATTCTGAAGCTTTCTTT
>TRBV2|NA|TRBJ2-4|NA
CASSVTGLNPSLQYF
TGTGCCAGCAGTGTGACAGGCTTGAACCCAAGTCTTCAGTACTTC
>TRBV18|NA|TRBJ1-4|NA
CASSPKGKGTTNEKLFF
TGTGCCAGCTCACCAAAGGGAAAGGGGACAACTAATGAAAAACTGTTTTTT
>TRBV4-3|NA|TRBJ1-4|NA
CASSQDRRLFF
TGCGCCAGCAGCCAGGACCGAAGGCTGTTTTTT
>TRBV6-1|NA|TRBJ2-4|few
CASSERDNQNIQYF
TGTGCCAGCAGTGAAAGGGACAACCAAAACATTCAGTACTTC
>TRBV6-5|TRBD2|TRBJ2-3|NA
CASSGGASSSTDTQYF
TGTGCCAGCAGCGGGGGGGCCTCCTCTAGCACAGATACGCAGTATTTT
>TRBV7-2|NA|TRBJ2-7|NA
CASSFLGRVYKQYF
TGTGCCAGCAGCTTTCTTGGGCGGGTCTACAAGCAGTACTTC
>TRBV20-1|NA|TRBJ1-5|few
CSARSPASNQPQHF
TGCAGTGCTAGATCACCGGCCAGCAATCAGCCCCAGCATTTT
>TRBV6-5|NA|TRBJ2-1|NA
CASSRRDEQFF
TGTGCCAGCAGTCGAAGGGATGAGCAGTTCTTC
>TRBV7-2|NA|TRBJ2-3|few
CASSLVRTTDTQYF
TGTGCCAGCAGCTTAGTTAGGACCACAGATACGCAGTATTTT
>TRBV5-4|TRBD1|TRBJ1-6|NA
CASSPGGDSYNSPLHF
TGTGCCAGCAGTCCAGGGGGAGACTCCTATAATTCACCCCTCCACTTT
>TRBV7-2|TRBD2|TRBJ2-3|many
CASSLVAGGDTQYF
TGTGCCAGCAGCTTAGTGGCGGGGGGAGATACGCAGTATTTT
>TRBV12-3/TRBV12-4|TRBD2|TRBJ2-3|few
CASSFPSLAGGPTDTQYF
TGTGCCAGCAGTTTCCCCTCACTAGCGGGAGGGCCAACAGATACGCAGTATTTT
>TRBV6-6|NA|TRBJ2-7|NA
CASREGGYEQYF
TGTGCCAGCAGGGAGGGAGGCTACGAGCAGTACTTC
>TRBV10-3|NA|TRBJ1-6|NA
CAISDWEGINSPLHF
TGTGCCATCAGTGACTGGGAAGGGATAAATTCACCCCTCCACTTT
>TRBV7-4|NA|TRBJ1-1|NA
CASSWALTTEAFF
TGTGCCAGCAGCTGGGCTTTAACGACTGAAGCTTTCTTT
>TRBV2|NA|TRBJ1-1|few
CASRRGLPAGTEAFF
TGTGCCAGCAGGAGGGGCCTGCCGGCGGGAACTGAAGCTTTCTTT
>TRBV28|NA|TRBJ2-1|NA
CASSLSFTLRRGRDNEQFF
TGTGCCAGCAGTTTATCGTTTACCTTAAGGAGGGGGCGGGACAATGAGCAGTTCTTC
>TRBV19|TRBD1|TRBJ1-1|few
CASTQEATGAMNTEAFF
TGTGCCAGTACCCAAGAAGCTACAGGGGCGATGAACACTGAAGCTTTCTTT
>TRBV4-1|NA|TRBJ2-7|few
CASSQDIAFWVREQYF
TGCGCCAGCAGCCAAGATATAGCTTTTTGGGTCCGGGAGCAGTACTTC
>TRBV20-1|TRBD2|TRBJ2-3|NA
CSAPGLARTDTQYF
TGCAGTGCCCCTGGACTAGCTCGAACAGATACGCAGTATTTT
>TRBV6-1|TRBD1|TRBJ2-1|NA
CASRGTGGLNEQFF
TGTGCCAGCAGGGGGACAGGGGGCCTAAATGAGCAGTTCTTC
>TRBV11-2|TRBD1|TRBJ2-1|NA
CASRDRDRGNEQFF
TGTGCCAGCAGAGACCGGGACAGGGGGAATGAGCAGTTCTTC
>TRBV12-3/TRBV12-4|NA|TRBJ2-7|NA
CASSPLHGVEQYF
TGTGCCAGCAGTCCCCTCCATGGGGTCGAGCAGTACTTC
>TRBV7-2|NA|TRBJ2-5|NA
CASSTHTGTQETQYF
TGTGCCAGCAGCACCCACACTGGGACCCAAGAGACCCAGTACTTC
>TRBV7-2|NA|TRBJ1-6|few
CASSPNNSPLHF
TGTGCCAGCAGCCCAAATAATTCACCCCTCCACTTT
>TRBV29-1|TRBD1|TRBJ1-2|NA
CSVEGQGVFPLGYTF
TGCAGCGTCGAGGGACAGGGGGTATTCCCCTTAGGCTACACCTTC
>TRBV7-2|NA|TRBJ2-5|NA
CASSPSSVEETQYF
TGTGCCAGCAGCCCATCCAGCGTGGAAGAGACCCAGTACTTC
>TRBV11-2|TRBD1|TRBJ1-1|few
CASSLETGIGAFF
TGTGCCAGCAGCTTAGAGACAGGGATTGGGGCTTTCTTT
>TRBV7-8|TRBD2|TRBJ2-1|many
CASSLEPAGVPFNEQFF
TGTGCCAGCAGCTTAGAACCAGCGGGGGTCCCTTTCAATGAGCAGTTCTTC
>TRBV11-2|NA|TRBJ1-1|few
CASSLERGVGTEAFF
TGTGCCAGCAGCTTAGAACGGGGGGTTGGTACTGAAGCTTTCTTT
>TRBV7-2|NA|TRBJ1-6|few
CASTPSRGSGSPLHF
TGTGCCAGCACTCCCAGTCGGGGCTCAGGTTCACCCCTCCACTTT
>TRBV6-6|NA|TRBJ2-6|NA
CASSYPLSGANVLTF
TGTGCCAGCAGTTACCCCCTCTCTGGGGCCAACGTCCTGACTTTC
>TRBV7-2|TRBD2|TRBJ2-1|NA
CASSFSGGNHNEQFF
TGTGCCAGCAGCTTTAGCGGGGGGAACCACAATGAGCAGTTCTTC
>TRBV6-2/TRBV6-3|NA|TRBJ2-7|NA
CASSPTERVGQYF
TGTGCCAGCAGCCCCACGGAACGGGTTGGGCAGTACTTC
>TRBV15|NA|TRBJ2-5|NA
CATSKLPETQYF
TGTGCCACCAGTAAGCTCCCAGAGACCCAGTACTTC
>TRBV20-1|NA|TRBJ1-4|NA
CSVRDGNEKLFF
TGCAGTGTTCGGGACGGGAATGAAAAACTGTTTTTT
>TRBV7-2|NA|TRBJ2-3|once
CASSRDFTDTQYF
TGTGCCAGCAGCCGGGACTTCACAGATACGCAGTATTTT
>TRBV4-3|TRBD2|TRBJ2-1|NA
CASSQDGAGESYSEQFF
TGCGCCAGCAGCCAAGATGGGGCGGGAGAAAGTTATAGTGAGCAGTTCTTC
>TRBV7-2|TRBD1|TRBJ2-3|few
CASSLADRGLFVRDTQYF
TGTGCCAGCAGCTTAGCGGACAGGGGGCTTTTTGTTAGAGATACGCAGTATTTT
>TRBV7-8|TRBD2|TRBJ2-3|NA
CASSLRLAGFISSTDTQYF
TGTGCCAGCAGCTTACGCCTAGCGGGGTTCATATCTAGCACAGATACGCAGTATTTT
>TRBV7-7|NA|TRBJ2-2|NA
CASSTGTALEGKLFF
TGTGCCAGCAGCACAGGCACAGCCCTAGAGGGGAAGCTGTTTTTT
>TRBV20-1|NA|TRBJ2-1|NA
CSARLGFSSSYNEQFF
TGCAGTGCCCGCTTGGGTTTTTCGAGCTCCTACAATGAGCAGTTCTTC
>TRBV7-6|NA|TRBJ1-1|few
CASSIRGLGEGEAFF
TGTGCCAGCAGCATACGGGGTTTAGGGGAGGGTGAAGCTTTCTTT
>TRBV11-2|TRBD1|TRBJ1-2|NA
CASSFTGAVGYTF
TGTGCCAGCAGCTTTACAGGGGCGGTTGGCTACACCTTC
>TRBV11-2|TRBD1|TRBJ2-1|few
CASGGGQGTSEQFF
TGTGCCAGCGGCGGGGGACAGGGAACGAGTGAGCAGTTCTTC
>TRBV12-3/TRBV12-4|TRBD1|TRBJ2-7|few
CASRPGTGGTYEQYF
TGTGCCAGCAGGCCCGGGACAGGGGGGACCTACGAGCAGTACTTC
>TRBV11-2|TRBD2|TRBJ2-1|few
CASSLLGGGASEQFF
TGTGCCAGCAGCTTATTAGGCGGGGGGGCGTCGGAGCAGTTCTTC
>TRBV7-6|NA|TRBJ2-1|few
CASSSTLPMAGTYNEQFF
TGTGCCAGCAGCTCTACTCTCCCTATGGCGGGCACTTACAATGAGCAGTTCTTC
>TRBV6-8|TRBD1|TRBJ2-7|once
CASRDRDRVVYEQYF
TGTGCCAGCAGGGACCGGGACAGGGTGGTCTACGAGCAGTACTTC
>TRBV6-5|TRBD2|TRBJ2-5|few
CASSYSDGGRGKTQYF
TGTGCCAGCAGTTACTCGGATGGCGGGAGAGGGAAGACCCAGTACTTC